This paragraph reports one T cell receptor beta chain. The specificity of this receptor is unknown. Per-base quality was not reported, and no clone a single base away is much larger than it. Using the deep immunoSEQ assay, TCR CDR3 regions were amplified from genomic DNA by multiplex PCR. For each cell subset, the extracted genomic DNA was distributed evenly across all wells of several immunoSEQ 96-well plates, and each plate served as one replicate. For sorted subsets, each replicate PCR was loaded with 200 ng genomic DNA, equivalent to 30,000 or so T cell genomes. Purified libraries were quantified with a Qubit 3.0 fluorometer, sized on a Bioanalyzer 2100, and re-quantified with the KAPA Library Quantification kit. Every immunoSEQ 96-well plate was sequenced on a dedicated single-read 150-cycle Illumina NextSeq 550 flow cell. Concerning the study's data processing: The immunoSEQ output contained only junctional sequences without quality scores, so filtering could not match that applied to full-length reads. Sequences were annotated with PyIR, a Python wrapper for IgBLAST v1.9, and V/J genes and CDR3 were assigned using IMGT germline references. Reads were filtered out if the reads had weak V/J assignments (E-value above 1e-6), no CDR3, stop codons, out-of-frame junctions, or ambiguous translated residues. A V3J clonotype was defined by an identical inferred V gene, J gene, and CDR3 amino acid sequence. Percentage overlap between repertoires was computed as shared unique clonotypes divided by the size of the smaller repertoire. Richness of each repertoire was evaluated using RTK rarefaction, the Chao1 estimator, and Recon v2.1 estimates of unobserved clonotypes. Generation probabilities for all TCRbeta clonotypes obtained by the gDNA method from a few donors were computed using OLGA. Entries here come from immuneACCESS through TCRdb and include only in-frame sequences with V and J called. Some clones fail to appear in such tables; in the studies checked, an unresolved V gene covers under half of the shortfall, and the cause of the remainder is unknown. V and J calls and clone size are those listed in that table; D and trimming were worked out from the DNA. The sample table records around 2,000,000 clones; roughly 94% of these occur just once. The ten most abundant clones make up about 1.1% of the sample.

This specimen comes from a study of shared clonotypes between healthy human individuals (dated by TCRdb to about 2020). Study-level background: The cohort included three men and a couple of women between 18 and 49 years of age. For each donor, CD4 naive and CD4 memory were each given three plates, CD8 naive was given two plates, and CD8 memory was given one plate. To estimate repertoire size and how much clonotype sharing occurs between individuals, the study deeply sequenced the blood TCR repertoires of several healthy adults. Libraries were prepared and TCR repertoires were sequenced by different laboratories using diverse techniques, in order to increase sequencing depth and limit assay-specific biases. Each donor's leukapheresis produced roughly between roughly 0.9 and 8.9 billion PBMCs. Study-level results and caveats: Sampling was restricted to blood, and TCR repertoires in tissues likely differ from the TCR repertoires found in blood. Across a few donors, 5% to 6% of naive CD4, roughly 3.4% of naive CD8, around 2.5% of memory CD4, and approximately 0.4% of memory CD8 clonotypes were shared. Because the study included a small number of donors, the genetic and exposure-history diversity represented was limited. Higher generation probabilities were observed for clonotypes shared by all four sorted-subset donors than for non-shared clonotypes. Estimated clonotype richness was generally larger for naive than for memory subsets. Incomplete sequencing was indicated by rarefaction of sorted-subset datasets, despite the large sequencing depth. Pairwise subsampling indicated that sequencing depth was expected to affect the degree of clonotype sharing among donors.

V is clipped by 1 base and J by 3 bases, and the sequence between their germline boundaries is 10 bases long. The CDR1 and CDR2 encoded by the germline V gene are SNHLY and FYNNEI. Including the terminal cysteine and phenylalanine, the CDR3 comprises 14 residues. The read is trimmed to its CDR3 DNA, 42 bases read in frame from base 1. CD8 naive samples were CD45RO-negative cells positively selected for CCR7, giving a CD45RA+CCR7+ population that excluded TemRA cells. The donors were healthy, HIV-negative adults with no recently reported acute infections or vaccinations. Every donor was a Caucasian adult living in Nashville, Tennessee, USA. After blood collection by leukapheresis, PBMCs were isolated using Ficoll-Histopaque density gradient centrifugation and then cryopreserved in the vapor phase of liquid nitrogen. Purity and quantity of every magnetically sorted T cell population were checked by analytical flow cytometry. From each sorted fraction, genomic DNA was isolated and quantified by UV absorbance on a Nanodrop 2000c.

The V gene is TRBV2 and the J gene is TRBJ2-7; the D gene lacks a confident call. Sequences were obtained from naive CD8+ T cells sorted from blood. The sample's cell subset or site label, decoded: CD45RA+CCR7+. This TCR came from a man aged 18 to 30 in good health. The nucleotides are TGTGCCAGCAGTGAAGGTAGACAAAACTACGAGCAGTACTTC. This codes for CASSEGRQNYEQYF. This CDR3, with the reference TRBV2 and TRBJ2-7 proteins standing in past its ends, gives the full variable domain EPEVTQTPSHQVTQMGQEVILRCVPISNHLYFYWYRQILGQKVEFLVSFYNNEISEKSEIFDDQFSVERPDGSNFTLKIRSTKLEDSAMYFCASSEGRQNYEQYFGPGTRLTVT.